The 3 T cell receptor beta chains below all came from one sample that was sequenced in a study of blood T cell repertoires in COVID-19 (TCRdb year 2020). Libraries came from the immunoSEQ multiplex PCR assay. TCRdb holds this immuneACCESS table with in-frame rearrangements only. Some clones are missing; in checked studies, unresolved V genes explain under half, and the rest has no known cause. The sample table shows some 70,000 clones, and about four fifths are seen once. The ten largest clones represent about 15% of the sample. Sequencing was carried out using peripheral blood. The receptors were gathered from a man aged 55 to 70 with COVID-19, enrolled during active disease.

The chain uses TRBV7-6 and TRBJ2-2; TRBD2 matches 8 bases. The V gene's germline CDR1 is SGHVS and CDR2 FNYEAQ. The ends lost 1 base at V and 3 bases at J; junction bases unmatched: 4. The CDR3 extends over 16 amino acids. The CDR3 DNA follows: TGTGCCAGCAGCTTAGGGTCTAGCGGGTACACCGGGGAGCTGTTTTTT. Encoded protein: CASSLGSSGYTGELFF.

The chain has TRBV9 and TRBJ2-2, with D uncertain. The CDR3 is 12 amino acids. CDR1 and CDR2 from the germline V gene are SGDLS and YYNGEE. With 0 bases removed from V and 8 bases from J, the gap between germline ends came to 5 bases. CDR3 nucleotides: TGTGCCAGCAGCGTAGTCGGGGGGGAGCTGTTTTTT. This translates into CASSVVGGELFF.

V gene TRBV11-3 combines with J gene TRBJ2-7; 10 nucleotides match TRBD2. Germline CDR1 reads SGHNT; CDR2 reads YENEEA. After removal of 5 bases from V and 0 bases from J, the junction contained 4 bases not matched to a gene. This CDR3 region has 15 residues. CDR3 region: CASSASSGSSYEQYF. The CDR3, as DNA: TGTGCCAGCAGCGCCTCTAGCGGGAGCTCCTACGAGCAGTACTTC.